This TCR beta chain was identified during a study of a mutant IDH1 vaccine in newly diagnosed glioma. Study overall: Patients had eight vaccinations, in weeks 1, 3, 5, 7, 11, 15, 19 and 23.

Points from the study as a whole: Pseudoprogression seemed unlinked to shifts in top peripheral T cell clonotypes. Evidence of vaccine-induced immune responses was documented in over 85% of patients.

Libraries were prepared by immunoSEQ multiplex PCR; TCRdb keeps only in-frame clonotypes and omits some of them. In the table there are just under 80,000 clones, about 91% of which are singletons. Notes on this clone: Its antigen is still unknown.

The time point is: week 5, during vaccination. Every single dose of the vaccine, 300 ug of mutant IDH1 20-mer peptide, came with topical imiquimod. The CDR3 spans 15 residues. V was shortened by 6 bases and J by 4 bases, with 18 bases between the two germline ends. Germline loops: CDR1 MNHNY, CDR2 SVGAGI (reference sequence). The sequence derives from a woman between 50 and 59 years old with glioma. The sample in question was PBMCs, obtained from a glioma patient whose treatment included an IDH1 peptide vaccine. The gene calls are TRBV6-6 and TRBJ1-1, with D possibly being TRBD1 (5 bases). CDR3 in amino acids: CASSRDLGLGTEAFF. The CDR3 nucleotides read TGTGCCAGCAGCCGGGACCTGGGGCTTGGCACTGAAGCTTTCTTT.